The rows below give T cell receptor beta chains drawn from one sample of a study of beta chain features in type 1 diabetes. This table comes from immunoSEQ multiplex PCR, and its TCRdb copy is limited to in-frame clones, with some not included. The sample has roughly 150,000 clones; 6.5% to 8.5% are singletons. The specimen sequenced was central memory CD4+ T cells from blood. The receptors here all came from a man younger than 30 with type 1 diabetes. CDR3s include the opening cysteine and the closing phenylalanine or tryptophan.

j_call v_call cdr3_aa
TRBJ2-3 TRBV10-2 CASSQGIAGGADTQYF
TRBJ2-1 TRBV7-7 CASSLGTDYNEQFF
TRBJ1-6 TRBV5-1 CASKVRTGGSPLHF
TRBJ1-3 TRBV6-5 CASKQSSGNTIYF
TRBJ1-2 TRBV30 CAWSVTGRQDRYGYTF
TRBJ2-5 TRBV18 CASSPASGSRETQYF
TRBJ2-1 TRBV7-2 CASSFRSGAYNEQFF
TRBJ2-3 TRBV5-1 CASSLDTDTQYF
TRBJ1-1 TRBV5-6 CASSPGQGEAFF
TRBJ1-2 TRBV28 CASSSLDFYGYTF
TRBJ2-5 TRBV5-1 CASSHQGQGAFWETQYF
TRBJ1-1 TRBV5-1 CASSGVGGSTEAFF
TRBJ2-5 TRBV28 CASSNGGNAETQYF
TRBJ2-1 TRBV27 CASRPSGRTYNEQFF
TRBJ2-2 TRBV28 CASSSAGRGYWELFF
TRBJ2-1 TRBV13 CASSILYNEQFF
TRBJ2-5 TRBV18 CASSSGRRETQYF
TRBJ2-4 TRBV28 CASSLQGLVAKNIQYF
TRBJ1-4 TRBV30 CACAVWTGKGGTNEKLFF
TRBJ2-3 TRBV7-9 CASKVGRADTQYF
TRBJ2-2 TRBV5-1 CASSLTGSNTGELFF
TRBJ2-5 TRBV28 CASSWDSKTQYF
TRBJ2-3 TRBV25-1 CASSSLAGGQDTQYF
TRBJ2-3 TRBV30 CAWSMGGRGTQYF
TRBJ1-5 TRBV2 CASWGEGNQPQHF
TRBJ2-1 TRBV5-1 CASSGGGAEEQFF
TRBJ2-1 TRBV11-2 CASSALAASYNEQFF
TRBJ2-3 TRBV15 CATSFQGPDTQYF
TRBJ1-2 TRBV27 CASSARGRDGYTF
TRBJ1-2 TRBV28 CASGQGAFGYTF
TRBJ2-2 TRBV5-4 CASSQQTVSGELFF
TRBJ2-3 TRBV7-8 CASSLAIVADTQYF
TRBJ2-1 TRBV4-2 CASSTRTGGVPEQFF
TRBJ2-7 TRBV30 CAWSVGGYEQYF
TRBJ2-3 TRBV30 CAWIPLGGDTQYF
TRBJ2-5 TRBV5-4 CASSLWRETQYF
TRBJ1-2 TRBV4-3 CASSQETPDRRNIITYGYTF
TRBJ2-4 TRBV11-2 CASSLTTRLAKNIQYF
TRBJ2-1 TRBV2 CASSEGFAGAAQFF
TRBJ1-2 TRBV2 CASSERLLLYTF
TRBJ2-5 TRBV5-4 CASSLVGAGETQYF
TRBJ2-4 TRBV18 CASSPGTDPKNIQYF
TRBJ2-5 TRBV10-3 CAISESISGAETQYF
TRBJ2-1 TRBV6-1 CASREWTSGGSYNEQFF
TRBJ2-1 TRBV7-2 CASSFRQGDYNEQFF
TRBJ2-7 TRBV27 CASSLIPGGSYEQYF
TRBJ1-5 TRBV20-1 CSAGGDQPQHF
TRBJ2-3 TRBV4-3 CASSQGEGGDTQYF
TRBJ2-3 TRBV7-2 CASSLRTSGSTDTQYF
TRBJ1-4 TRBV9 CASSEGQEKLFF
TRBJ2-7 TRBV7-9 CASSLRQGRSYEQYF
TRBJ1-6 TRBV7-2 CASSLGLQPPLHF
TRBJ2-3 TRBV27 CASSSGLAPTDTQYF
TRBJ2-2 TRBV2 CASRDNLAGVTGELFF
TRBJ1-5 TRBV27 CASSLFRGSNQPQHF
TRBJ2-4 TRBV7-9 CASSSNAGFQYF
TRBJ1-4 TRBV9 CASSVGQQKNEKLFF
TRBJ2-5 TRBV2 CASSLQGNQETQYF
TRBJ1-2 TRBV19 CASSKRLYGYTF